This T cell receptor (beta chain) was retrieved from a study of beta chain features in type 1 diabetes. Study results and caveats: All four CD4+ subsets from Type 1 diabetes patients carried moderately but significantly shorter TCRB CDR3s.

On this clone: The target antigen is unknown.

Sampling consisted of one heparinised blood draw per donor, averaging around 120 mL. What was sequenced were expressed TCRB transcripts, since all of the isolated RNA had been reverse transcribed. Regulatory, naive and central memory T cell samples averaged roughly 3.8 million reads. Sequencing was performed with immunoSEQ multiplex PCR; in TCRdb, only in-frame clones are kept and a portion is missing. This table holds hundreds of thousands of clones, roughly 8.8% found once. V shed 3 bases and J shed 8 bases, with 19 bases lying between them. CDR3 length: 16 residues. Germline assignment: CDR1 KGHSH and CDR2 LQKENI.

This receptor was obtained from a man aged 25 to 45 with type 1 diabetes. The rearrangement joins TRBV18 to TRBJ1-4; D gene unclear. The material sequenced was central memory CD4+ T cells from blood. The CDR3 DNA follows: TGTGCCAGCTCACCGGCGAGCAGACCTATTGAAGAAAAACTGTTTTTT. Its translation is CASSPASRPIEEKLFF.